The following is a T cell receptor beta chain sequence with its context. Its antigen is currently unknown. This entry comes from a study of identical twins. Trimming took off 1 base at V and 2 bases at J, with 12 bases between the two ends. This CDR3 spans 16 amino acids. Per the germline V gene, CDR1 is LGHDT and CDR2 is YNNKEL (reference sequence). Study-wide findings and caveats: The study drew conclusions from cross-sectional statistical analysis, not from following the same donors. There were fewer insertions in abundant cord blood beta clonotypes, but memory repertoires showed no such pattern.

Everyone who gave samples was a healthy Caucasian. A single record per CDR3 protein comes from TCRdb applying MiXCR to the 5' RACE reads. The sample has approximately 1.8 million distinct CDR3 sequences, about 31% seen once. The receptor was derived from a newborn girl in good health. The chain uses TRBV3-1 and TRBJ1-5; no reliable D call. Sequencing input: cord blood. The CDR3 DNA follows: TGTGCCAGCAGCCAAGGTCCCGAGGAGCGCAATCAGCCCCAGCATTTT. As protein: CASSQGPEERNQPQHF.